This note documents a single T cell receptor (beta chain) sequence. This clone turned up a few times. The antigen it binds to is not known. Base qualities are not provided; no much larger clone lies one nucleotide away. The entire isolated RNA was reverse transcribed using the High Capacity cDNA Reverse Transcription Kit, and thus expressed TCRB transcripts were sequenced. Deep immunoSEQ sequencing was applied to naive, central memory and regulatory T cell samples, giving an average of about 3.57 million total reads per sample. Sorted cells were lysed in RLT buffer, and RNA was extracted using DNase-treated RNeasy Micro or Mini kits according to cell number. To prevent cross-contamination, every cell subset was processed on its own, while patient and healthy donor samples were processed together. The immunoSEQ multiplex PCR was used to amplify TCRB sequences from cDNA, yielding 87-bp fragments that span the CDR3 region. Amplicons were sequenced on the Illumina HiSeq platform. As for how the authors treated the data: Synthetic template baselines were used to correct PCR bias computationally, reads within Hamming distance 2 were collapsed, and singletons that could not be merged were discarded. Reads were aligned to IMGT to assign V, D and J genes, CDR3 length, and insertions or deletions at six rearrangement sites. Within each subset, clonotype counts were normalized to sorted cell number, after which true diversity and Gini coefficients were computed with the tcR R package. The overlap coefficient, calculated on TCRB nucleotide sequences, was used to quantify repertoire sharing. Out-of-frame TCRB sequences from naive cells were analyzed as a proxy for the pre-selection repertoire. In its TCRdb copy, this immuneACCESS table keeps in-frame sequences only and misses some clones. Where compared with another copy, unresolved V genes explain less than half of these, and the others have no known cause. That table gives V, J and clone size, and the DNA gave D and trimming. Counted in this sample were under 800,000 clones; roughly a sixth of them appeared once. The ten largest account for more than 0.08% of the sample.

A single peripheral blood draw of around 0.11 L on average was collected from each donor into heparinised tubes. A BD FACSAria II was used to sort naive, central memory, regulatory and stem cell-like memory CD4+ T cells with a panel that included CD45RO, CCR7, CD25, CD127, CD95 and CD27. Every sorted population had a purity above 95%. PBMCs were isolated immediately by Lymphoprep density gradient centrifugation and stained directly without culture. So that batch effects would be minimized, each experiment stained and sorted samples in pairs, pairing one healthy donor with one patient. These data originate in a study of beta chain features in type 1 diabetes listed by TCRdb under 2018. Looking at the study overall: Mean age, gender distribution, total cell number and subset yield were not different between patients and healthy donors. Across all samples, fewer than 130 million sorted cells were examined, and cell number per subset correlated strongly with RNA yield. The study compared TCRB repertoires of sorted circulating CD4+ T cell subsets between recently diagnosed type 1 diabetes patients and matched healthy donors. Regulatory and stem cell-like memory subsets were isolated from only 8 patients and about 8 healthy donors, whereas naive and central memory subsets came from all 30 or so donors. General findings and caveats noted by the study authors: Fewer insertions and more nucleotide deletions at VDJ recombination sites were observed in patients with type 1 diabetes, implying thymic rearrangement abnormalities. The naive, central memory and regulatory TCRB repertoires appeared to resemble one another more closely among patients than among healthy donors. Sequencing cDNA rather than genomic DNA could over-represent highly expressing activated cells, although activation and CD3 levels did not differ between groups. Because the HLA sub-analyses included only small numbers of individuals, any influence of HLA type on TCRB rearrangement was left unresolved. In all four CD4+ subsets, TCRB CDR3 length was moderately but significantly shorter in type 1 diabetes patients. PCR may preferentially amplify shorter templates, but because patient and control samples were amplified and corrected together, any resulting skew would affect both groups equally.

Its CDR3 holds 15 amino acids, cysteine through phenylalanine. Only CDR3 DNA is held: 45 bases, read in frame from base 1. Ends trimmed: V by 3 bases, J by 3 bases; bases unmatched to a gene: 2. Via the germline V gene, CDR1 is SNHLY and CDR2 FYNNEI. The sequence came from a man aged 18 to 30 in good health. Sequences were obtained from naive CD4+ T cells from blood. Read against the paper, the sample's cell subset or site label means: true naive CD4+ T cells. The sequence is built from TRBV2 and TRBJ2-1, and 10 junction bases match TRBD1. The CDR3 sequence is CASSEDRGDYNEQFF. In nucleotides, the sequence is TGTGCCAGCAGTGAGGACAGGGGGGACTACAATGAGCAGTTCTTC.